This T cell receptor (beta chain) appears in the sequencing data of a study of T cells in Graves' hyperthyroidism and ophthalmopathy. Amplified TCR beta CDR3 regions came from RNA transcripts. The HTBI set primed first-round TCR CDR3 RT-PCR. TCRdb ran MiXCR on the multiplex PCR reads and lists one entry per CDR3 protein. The table shows a few hundred thousand distinct CDR3 sequences, with 15% occurring only once. The germline CDR1 and CDR2 sequences are MNHEY and SVGAGI. The CDR3 has 15 residues. After removal of 4 bases from V and 5 bases from J, the junction contained 7 bases not matched to a gene. Cells are PBMCs isolated from over 7.5 ml of fresh blood. On this clonotype itself: What it binds is not known.

General study results and limits: Separating ophthalmopathy from stable hyperthyroidism was achieved by a 13 V-J model. Blood also held most thyroid clonotypes expanded beyond 0.001.

This clonotype was sampled from a woman aged 55 to 70 with Graves' ophthalmopathy. V gene TRBV6-5 combines with J gene TRBJ1-5; 8 positions match TRBD1. Sequenced sample: blood. CDR3: CASSSSTGAYQPQHF. For the CDR3, the DNA is TGTGCCAGCAGTTCCTCGACAGGGGCCTATCAGCCCCAGCATTTT.